This paragraph covers one T cell receptor (beta chain) sequence. There are 16 residues in the CDR3. Germline V lookup: CDR1 SGHVT, CDR2 SQSDAQ. V lost 0 bases to trimming and J lost 3 bases, with 15 bases between them. There were TCR beta CDR3 regions amplified from RNA transcripts. Initially, a first-round RT-PCR of the TCR CDR3 employed the HTBI primer set. TCRdb re-derived calls from the multiplex PCR reads in MiXCR, one entry per CDR3 protein. This table holds hundreds of thousands of distinct CDR3 sequences, 20% to 30% found once. The data belong to a study of T cells in Graves' hyperthyroidism and ophthalmopathy.

The source of this sequence is a man between 45 and 60 years old with Graves' hyperthyroidism. What was sequenced was blood. The chain is built from TRBV7-4 and TRBJ2-7; a weak D match, TRBD1 (5 bases). The chain's CDR3 is CASSLAGGETVYEQYF. The CDR3 DNA sequence: TGTGCCAGCAGCTTAGCCGGCGGTGAGACAGTCTACGAGCAGTACTTC.